Each of the 21 T cell receptor beta chains below was sequenced from the same sample in a study of persistence of HIV-infected CD4 T cells. For these receptors, no antigen is known. The libraries were made with immunoSEQ version 4 in survey mode. Libraries were prepared by immunoSEQ multiplex PCR; TCRdb keeps only in-frame clonotypes and omits some of them. The sample lists 35,000 to 55,000 clones, more than 85% occurring once. Cells were stimulated nonspecifically with anti-CD3/anti-CD28 magnetic beads. Responding CD4+ T cells were sorted by upregulation of both CD40 ligand and CD69. The specimen was CD4+ T cells sorted from PBMCs after approximately 19-hour stimulation, collected from a patient who received antiretroviral therapy. Source of these receptors: an adult man with HIV who was CMV-seropositive.

J is TRBJ1-1 and V is TRBV10-1; D is ambiguous. This CDR3 is built from 14 residues. Germline V gene lookup returns CDR1 WNHNN and CDR2 SYGVQD (reference sequence). Trimming pared 0 bases from V and 1 base from J, leaving 6 bases between. The CDR3 DNA sequence: TGCGCCAGCAGTGAGTCGTCAGGGAACACTGAAGCTTTCTTT. It translates to CASSESSGNTEAFF.

A note on this clone: This CDR3 is also generated by other DNA sequences in the sample. This chain connects TRBV5-1 to TRBJ2-2; a weak D match, TRBD2 (5 bases). Germline loops: CDR1 SGHRS, CDR2 YFSETQ. The CDR3 runs 14 residues. With 1 base removed from V and 1 base from J, the gap between germline ends came to 5 bases. CDR3 amino acids: CASSLRENTGELFF. CDR3 nucleotides: TGCGCCAGCAGCTTGCGGGAGAACACCGGGGAGCTGTTTTTT.

The rearrangement uses TRBV18 and TRBJ2-1; D is perhaps TRBD1 or TRBD2 (5 bases each). CDR3 length: 14 amino acids. The germline V and J ends were trimmed by 3 bases and 6 bases, with 12 bases remaining between them. CDR1 is KGHSH, CDR2 LQKENI, per germline. CDR3 sequence: CASSPRTGANEQFF. In DNA, the CDR3 is TGTGCCAGCTCACCCCGGACTGGGGCCAATGAGCAGTTCTTC. The complete variable domain, with remaining parts taken from reference TRBV18 and TRBJ2-1, reads NAGVMQNPRHLVRRRGQEARLRCSPMKGHSHVYWYRQLPEEGLKFMVYLQKENIIDESGMPKERFSAEFPKEGPSILRIQQVVRGDSAAYFCASSPRTGANEQFFGPGTRLTVL.

The CDR3: CASSLGGNSLNTEAFF. CDR3 coding DNA: TGCGCCAGCAGCTTGGGAGGGAACAGTTTGAACACTGAAGCTTTCTTT. The chain has TRBV5-1 and TRBJ1-1; no reliable D call. The germline V gene has CDR1 SGHRS and CDR2 YFSETQ. Trimming took 0 bases from V and 0 from J, leaving 12 bases between them. This CDR3 has 16 amino acids.

V usage is TRBV11-2 and J usage is TRBJ2-4; 7 bases align to TRBD2. CDR3 length equals 19 residues. V lost 3 bases, J lost 0 bases, and 14 bases stayed unmatched. Germline loops: CDR1 SGHAT, CDR2 FQNNGV. The CDR3 loop is CASSFGRDWEGLAKNIQYF. Written as DNA, the CDR3 is TGTGCCAGCAGCTTCGGCAGGGACTGGGAGGGGTTAGCCAAAAACATTCAGTACTTC. Complete variable domain (other parts from reference TRBV11-2 and TRBJ2-4): EAGVAQSPRYKIIEKRQSVAFWCNPISGHATLYWYQQILGQGPKLLIQFQNNGVVDDSQLPKDRFSAERLKGVDSTLKIQPAKLEDSAVYLCASSFGRDWEGLAKNIQYFGAGTRLSVL.

CDR3 sequence (DNA): TGTGCCAGCAGCGCTAGCGGGGAGCCCTACAATGAGCAGTTCTTC. Translating it yields CASSASGEPYNEQFF. V is TRBV6-4 and J is TRBJ2-1; 9 nucleotides match TRBD2. CDR1 is MRHNA, CDR2 SNTAGT, per germline. The CDR3 loop spans 15 amino acids. The trim removed 6 bases at V and 2 bases at J, leaving 5 bases unmatched.

This clone has only one observation. J is TRBJ1-2 and V is TRBV3-1 (or the pseudogene TRBV3-2); D ambiguous. Trimming took 4 bases from V and 0 from J, leaving 12 bases between them. Per germline, CDR1 LGHDT and CDR2 YNNKEL (reference sequence). The CDR3 is 15 residues long. Here the CDR3 reads CASSPWTGANYGYTF. DNA for the CDR3: TGTGCCAGCAGCCCTTGGACTGGAGCTAACTATGGCTACACCTTC.

The chain employs TRBV28 and TRBJ1-6; 11 bases align to TRBD1. This CDR3 comprises 16 residues. Germline trimming cut 6 bases from V and 7 bases from J; bases unmatched to any gene: 8. CDR1 and CDR2 (germline): MDHEN, SYDVKM. The DNA of the CDR3 is TGTGCCAGCAGCCCTGAGGGACAGGGGGGGAATTCACCCCTCCACTTT. This gives the protein CASSPEGQGGNSPLHF.

This clone was detected only a few times. The chain has TRBV7-9 and TRBJ2-7, with 11 nucleotides matching TRBD1. The CDR3 runs 16 residues. Germline CDR1 and CDR2: SEHNR and FQNEAQ (reference sequence). Trimming took 2 bases from V and 5 from J; bases not matched to a gene: 8. In DNA form, the CDR3 reads TGTGCCAGCAGCTTACCCCGGACAGGGGGCATAGACGAGCAGTACTTC. It codes for CASSLPRTGGIDEQYF.

This chain links TRBV2 with TRBJ2-2; TRBD1 agrees at 8 bases. Germline CDR1 and CDR2: SNHLY and FYNNEI. J gave up 4 bases and V 5 bases, and 3 bases lay outside the gene matches. This CDR3 has 14 residues. The CDR3 protein is CASSRQGFTGELFF. The DNA for the CDR3 is TGTGCCAGCAGTCGACAGGGGTTCACCGGGGAGCTGTTTTTT.

The rearrangement links TRBV6-5 to TRBJ1-2; D gene ambiguous. Germline V gene lookup returns CDR1 MNHEY and CDR2 SVGAGI. The CDR3 runs 11 residues. The ends were cut back, 1 base at V and 7 bases at J, with 4 bases in the middle. This CDR3 reads CASSYWGGYTF. DNA of the CDR3: TGTGCCAGCAGTTACTGGGGTGGCTACACCTTC.

The chain has TRBV7-3 and TRBJ2-2; 8 bases fit TRBD1. The trim removed 5 bases at V and 7 bases at J, leaving 9 bases unmatched. The germline gives CDR1 SGHTA, CDR2 FQGTGA. This CDR3 comprises 15 residues. As DNA, the CDR3 is TGTGCCAGCAGCCCCGACAGGGGAAAAATCGGGGAGCTGTTTTTT. Its protein product is CASSPDRGKIGELFF. The whole variable domain, filled in from reference TRBV7-3 and TRBJ2-2, reads GAGVSQTPSNKVTEKGKYVELRCDPISGHTALYWYRQSLGQGPEFLIYFQGTGAADDSGLPNDRFFAVRPEGSVSTLKIQRTERGDSAVYLCASSPDRGKIGELFFGEGSRLTVL.

The chain has TRBV5-4 and TRBJ1-3, with 8 bases matching TRBD1. This CDR3 region has 16 residues. Germline V gene data show CDR1 as SGHNT and CDR2 as YYREEE (reference sequence). With V trimmed by 4 bases and J by 4 bases, 10 bases remained unmatched. This chain's CDR3 is CASSHPGGQGGNTIYF. The CDR3 DNA reads TGTGCCAGCAGCCATCCAGGCGGACAGGGCGGAAACACCATATATTTT.

The chain has TRBV5-1 and TRBJ2-7; a weak D match, TRBD2 (5 bases). CDR1 SGHRS and CDR2 YFSETQ come from the germline V gene. V dropped 0 bases and J dropped 0 bases, with 7 bases sitting between them. The CDR3 runs to 14 residues. CDR3 protein: CASSLGGFSYEQYF. The CDR3 nucleotides are TGCGCCAGCAGCTTGGGCGGGTTCTCCTACGAGCAGTACTTC. The full variable domain, in which reference TRBV5-1 and TRBJ2-7 provide the parts outside the CDR3, is KAGVTQTPRYLIKTRGQQVTLSCSPISGHRSVSWYQQTPGQGLQFLFEYFSETQRNKGNFPGRFSGRQFSNSRSEMNVSTLELGDSALYLCASSLGGFSYEQYFGPGTRLTVT.

The V gene is TRBV19, the J gene TRBJ2-2, with D perhaps TRBD1 (5 bases). Per germline, CDR1 LNHDA and CDR2 SQIVND (reference sequence). Trimming took off 4 bases at V and 6 bases at J, with 9 bases between the two ends. The CDR3 runs to 13 residues. The CDR3 is CASSNPGPGELFF. In DNA form, the CDR3 reads TGTGCCAGTAGTAATCCAGGGCCCGGGGAGCTGTTTTTT.

The V gene is TRBV11-3, the J gene TRBJ2-2, with 12 positions matching TRBD2. The CDR3 sequence is 14 residues long. The germline CDR1 and CDR2 sequences are SGHNT and YENEEA. Trimming removed 5 bases from V and 7 bases from J; junction bases left unmatched: 2. The CDR3 sequence: CASSRLAGVGELFF. The CDR3 coding sequence is TGTGCCAGCAGCCGACTAGCGGGGGTCGGGGAGCTGTTTTTT. Full variable domain (missing parts from reference TRBV11-3 and TRBJ2-2): EAGVVQSPRYKIIEKKQPVAFWCNPISGHNTLYWYLQNLGQGPELLIRYENEEAVDDSQLPKDRFSAERLKGVDSTLKIQPAELGDSAVYLCASSRLAGVGELFFGEGSRLTVL.

CDR3: CATSRDSLAGRTDTQYF. The CDR3 DNA reads as TGTGCCACCAGCAGAGATAGCCTAGCGGGGCGGACAGATACGCAGTATTTT. V gene TRBV15 combines with J gene TRBJ2-3; 9 bases are shared with TRBD2. The V gene's germline CDR1 is LNHNV and CDR2 YYDKDF (reference sequence). The CDR3 has 17 amino acids. With 0 bases clipped from V and 3 bases from J, the junction kept 7 bases outside the gene matches.

With regard to this clone: Other DNA sequences in this specimen translate into the identical CDR3. The chain couples TRBV9 to TRBJ2-2; 8 bases map to TRBD2. V lost 0 bases, J lost 4 bases, and 2 bases stayed unmatched. Germline V CDR1 and CDR2: SGDLS, YYNGEE. This CDR3 contains 15 residues. CDR3 nucleotide sequence: TGTGCCAGCAGCGTAGCACGGGGGGGCACCGGGGAGCTGTTTTTT. Translated, it gives CASSVARGGTGELFF.

The J gene is TRBJ1-5, the V gene TRBV4-2; D is unresolved. The CDR3 spans 14 residues. From germline, CDR1 is LGHNA and CDR2 YNFKEQ. V dropped 8 bases and J dropped 7 bases, with 18 bases sitting between them. As DNA, the CDR3 is TGTGCCAGCGCCCAAAGTCCCCCCGCACAGCCCCAGCATTTT. Translation: CASAQSPPAQPQHF.

The V call is TRBV6-4, the J call TRBJ2-7, with D perhaps matching TRBD2 (6 bases). V was pared by 6 bases and J by 6 bases, with 15 bases between. This CDR3 is built from 13 residues. Looked up from germline, CDR1 is MRHNA and CDR2 is SNTAGT. CDR3: CASSGDSGSEQYF. For the CDR3, the DNA is TGTGCCAGCAGCGGGGACTCAGGGAGCGAGCAGTACTTC.

J is TRBJ2-1 and V is TRBV10-3; a weak D match, TRBD1 (6 bases). The germline V and J ends were trimmed by 1 base and 9 bases, with 13 bases remaining between them. CDR3 length equals 14 residues. The germline CDR1 and CDR2 sequences are ENHRY and SYGVKD. Here the CDR3 DNA reads TGTGCCATCAGTGAGTTGGAGGCCAGGGGTGAGCAGTTCTTC. It codes for CAISELEARGEQFF.